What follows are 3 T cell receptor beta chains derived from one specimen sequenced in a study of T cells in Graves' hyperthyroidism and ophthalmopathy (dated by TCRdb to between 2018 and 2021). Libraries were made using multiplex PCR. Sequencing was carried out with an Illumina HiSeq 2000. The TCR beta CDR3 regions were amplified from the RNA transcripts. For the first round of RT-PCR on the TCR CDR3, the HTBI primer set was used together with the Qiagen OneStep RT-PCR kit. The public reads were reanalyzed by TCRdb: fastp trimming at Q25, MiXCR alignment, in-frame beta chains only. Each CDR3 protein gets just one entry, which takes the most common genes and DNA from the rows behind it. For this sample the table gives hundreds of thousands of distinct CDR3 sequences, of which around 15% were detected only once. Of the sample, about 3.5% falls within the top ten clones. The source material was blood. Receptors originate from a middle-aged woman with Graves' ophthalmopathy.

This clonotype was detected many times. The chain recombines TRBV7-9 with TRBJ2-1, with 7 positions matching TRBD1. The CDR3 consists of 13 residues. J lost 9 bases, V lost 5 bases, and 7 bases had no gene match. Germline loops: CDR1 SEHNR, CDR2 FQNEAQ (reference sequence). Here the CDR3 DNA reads TGTGCCAGCAGCCTAGACAGGGTCGGTGAGCAGTTCTTC. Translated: CASSLDRVGEQFF.

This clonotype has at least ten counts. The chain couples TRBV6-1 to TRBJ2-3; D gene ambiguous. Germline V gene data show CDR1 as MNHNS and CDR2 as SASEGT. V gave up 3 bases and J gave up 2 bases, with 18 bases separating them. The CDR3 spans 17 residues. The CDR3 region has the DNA TGTGCCAGCAGTGAGTTCCCCGTGAGTTCTCACACAGATACGCAGTATTTT. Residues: CASSEFPVSSHTDTQYF.

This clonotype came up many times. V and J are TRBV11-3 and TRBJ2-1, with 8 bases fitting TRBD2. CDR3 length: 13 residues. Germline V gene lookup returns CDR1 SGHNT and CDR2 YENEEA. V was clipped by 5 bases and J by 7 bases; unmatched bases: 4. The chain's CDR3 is CASSPAGGNEQFF. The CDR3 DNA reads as TGTGCCAGCAGCCCCGCGGGGGGAAATGAGCAGTTCTTC.